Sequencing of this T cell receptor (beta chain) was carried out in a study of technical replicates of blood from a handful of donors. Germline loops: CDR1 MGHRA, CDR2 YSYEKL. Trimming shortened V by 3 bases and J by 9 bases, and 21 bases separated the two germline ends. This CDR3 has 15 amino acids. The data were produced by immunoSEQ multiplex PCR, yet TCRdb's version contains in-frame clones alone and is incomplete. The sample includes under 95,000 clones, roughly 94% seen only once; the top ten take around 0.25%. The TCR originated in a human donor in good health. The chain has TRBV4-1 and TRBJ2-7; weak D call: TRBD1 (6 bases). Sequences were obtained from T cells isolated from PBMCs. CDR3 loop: CASSQGLQGRGAQYF. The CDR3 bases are TGCGCCAGCAGCCAGGGGCTACAGGGCCGGGGCGCGCAGTACTTC.